These T cell receptor beta chains were read from a single sample in a study of shared clonotypes between healthy human individuals. Generated by immunoSEQ multiplex PCR, the TCRdb table keeps only in-frame clones and is missing some. This repertoire shows a few million clones, 80% to 95% found once; its top ten account for less than 2%. Specimen: naive CD8+ T cells from PBMCs. The receptors stem from a man aged 18 to 30 in good health. Some clones in this sample may be carry-over from other donors' samples. Each CDR3 is given with its conserved first and last residue. A D gene is named only where the DNA matches it firmly. Only part of the rows carry a size: once, few, many, or a class if the clone is expanded.

J gene | D gene | V gene | clone size | CDR3 protein | CDR3 DNA
TRBJ2-3 | TRBD2 | TRBV29-1 | - | CSVPGLAGNTQYF | TGCAGCGTCCCGGGACTAGCGGGAAATACGCAGTATTTT
TRBJ2-2 | - | TRBV27 | - | CASRTNPGQFTGELFF | TGTGCCAGCAGAACGAACCCAGGGCAATTCACCGGGGAGCTGTTTTTT
TRBJ2-5 | - | TRBV7-2 | - | CASRKKGGGSKQETQYF | TGTGCCAGCAGAAAAAAAGGCGGGGGCAGCAAACAAGAGACCCAGTACTTC
TRBJ1-5 | - | TRBV28 | - | CASSLLAGNNQPQHF | TGTGCCAGCAGTTTATTGGCAGGGAACAATCAGCCCCAGCATTTT
TRBJ2-7 | - | TRBV15 | - | CATSRDNGGPYEQYF | TGTGCCACCAGCAGAGATAACGGGGGTCCCTACGAGCAGTACTTC
TRBJ2-7 | - | TRBV27 | - | CASSLIYSIGVYEQYF | TGTGCCAGCAGTTTAATATACAGTATTGGAGTCTACGAGCAGTACTTC
TRBJ2-1 | - | TRBV7-8 | - | CASSSYGTNNEQFF | TGTGCCAGCAGTTCTTACGGGACGAACAATGAGCAGTTCTTC
TRBJ2-3 | - | TRBV9 | once | CASSVMGSTTDTQYF | TGTGCCAGCAGCGTAATGGGGAGTACGACAGATACGCAGTATTTT
TRBJ1-5 | TRBD1 | TRBV10-3 | few | CAIKGQLNQPQHF | TGTGCCATCAAGGGACAGCTTAATCAGCCCCAGCATTTT
TRBJ2-1 | TRBD1 | TRBV9 | - | CASSAKGQTEIYNEQFF | TGTGCCAGCAGCGCCAAGGGACAGACAGAGATTTACAATGAGCAGTTCTTC
TRBJ2-3 | TRBD2 | TRBV28 | - | CASKSGLAGFTDTQYF | TGTGCCAGTAAAAGCGGACTAGCTGGATTCACAGATACGCAGTATTTT
TRBJ2-5 | - | TRBV28 | - | CASSLRRAIQETQYF | TGTGCCAGCAGTTTAAGGCGGGCCATCCAAGAGACCCAGTACTTC
TRBJ2-2 | - | TRBV19 | - | CASGWPGNTGELFF | TGTGCCAGTGGATGGCCAGGGAATACCGGGGAGCTGTTTTTT
TRBJ1-2 | - | TRBV19 | - | CASGAGTATEGYTF | TGTGCCAGTGGAGCCGGGACGGCGACCGAGGGCTACACCTTC
TRBJ2-5 | TRBD2 | TRBV4-3 | - | CASSQVGGTRGFLGPEYF | TGCGCCAGCAGCCAAGTGGGGGGGACGAGGGGCTTTTTAGGTCCAGAGTACTTC
TRBJ2-2 | - | TRBV9 | - | CASSTRQARANTGELFF | TGTGCCAGCAGCACCCGACAGGCCCGCGCGAACACCGGGGAGCTGTTTTTT
TRBJ1-5 | TRBD1 | TRBV27 | - | CASGRLTGEGQPQHF | TGTGCCAGCGGGCGGCTTACAGGGGAAGGTCAGCCCCAGCATTTT
TRBJ1-5 | TRBD1 | TRBV19 | - | CASSIPRQGAAQPQHF | TGTGCCAGTAGTATCCCCCGCCAGGGGGCTGCACAGCCCCAGCATTTT
TRBJ2-2 | - | TRBV25-1 | - | CASSPSGELFF | TGTGCCAGCAGCCCATCCGGGGAGCTGTTTTTT
TRBJ2-7 | TRBD2 | TRBV11-1 | - | CASSPHMGLVIYEQYF | TGTGCCAGCAGCCCACACATGGGACTAGTTATCTACGAGCAGTACTTC
TRBJ2-3 | - | TRBV27 | - | CASSGIPGGAGVDTQYF | TGTGCCAGCAGTGGCATTCCAGGAGGGGCGGGCGTAGATACGCAGTATTTT
TRBJ1-1 | - | TRBV6-5 | - | CASSHVRDTEAFF | TGTGCCAGCAGCCACGTCAGGGACACTGAAGCTTTCTTT
TRBJ2-7 | - | TRBV28 | - | CASTSPGLSAGEQYF | TGTGCCAGCACCTCTCCCGGGCTCAGCGCTGGCGAGCAGTACTTC
TRBJ1-4 | TRBD1 | TRBV19 | - | CASSIRDRSNEKLFF | TGTGCCAGTAGTATCCGGGACAGGAGTAATGAAAAACTGTTTTTT
TRBJ1-5 | - | TRBV6-1 | - | CASSEWGRSNQPQHF | TGTGCCAGCAGTGAATGGGGTCGCAGCAATCAGCCCCAGCATTTT
TRBJ2-3 | - | TRBV9 | - | CASSVVGHFTDTQYF | TGTGCCAGCAGCGTAGTTGGACACTTCACAGATACGCAGTATTTT
TRBJ2-1 | TRBD2 | TRBV4-1 | - | CASSHLQRSGRASNEQFF | TGCGCCAGCAGCCATCTGCAACGGAGTGGGAGGGCCAGCAATGAGCAGTTCTTC
TRBJ1-1 | - | TRBV7-6 | - | CASSLAPQFWGKNTEAFF | TGTGCCAGCAGCTTAGCCCCTCAGTTTTGGGGTAAAAACACTGAAGCTTTCTTT
TRBJ1-5 | - | TRBV9 | - | CASSVGDRVNSNQPQHF | TGTGCCAGCAGCGTAGGTGATAGGGTCAATAGCAATCAGCCCCAGCATTTT
TRBJ2-1 | TRBD2 | TRBV5-3 | - | CARSLAPSGYSYNEQFF | TGTGCCAGAAGCTTGGCCCCTAGCGGCTACTCCTACAATGAGCAGTTCTTC
TRBJ1-2 | - | TRBV21-1 | - | CASIKSRQGSNYGYTF | TGTGCCAGCATCAAATCGAGACAGGGGTCTAACTATGGCTACACCTTC
TRBJ2-1 | - | TRBV6-5 | once | CASSPGQGIYNEQFF | TGTGCCAGCAGTCCGGGACAAGGGATATACAATGAGCAGTTCTTC
TRBJ2-7 | TRBD1 | TRBV5-6 | - | CASSLGDRNYCYEQYF | TGTGCCAGCAGCTTGGGGGACAGAAACTATTGCTACGAGCAGTACTTC
TRBJ2-7 | - | TRBV28 | - | CASSLSLRERRGYEQYF | TGTGCCAGCAGTTTGAGTTTGCGGGAAAGAAGAGGGTACGAGCAGTACTTC
TRBJ2-1 | TRBD2 | TRBV2 | - | CASSDGRGVAGYNEQFF | TGTGCCAGCAGTGACGGGCGAGGGGTAGCGGGGTACAATGAGCAGTTCTTC
TRBJ2-1 | TRBD2 | TRBV5-5 | - | CASSRVAGVPYNEQFF | TGTGCCAGCAGCAGGGTAGCGGGAGTTCCGTACAATGAGCAGTTCTTC
TRBJ2-7 | TRBD1 | TRBV11-2 | - | CASSQRTGATYEQYF | TGTGCCAGCAGCCAACGGACAGGTGCAACCTACGAGCAGTACTTC
TRBJ1-1 | - | TRBV6-5 | once | CASRLQANPNTEAFF | TGTGCCAGCCGTCTCCAGGCCAACCCGAACACTGAAGCTTTCTTT
TRBJ1-2 | TRBD1 | TRBV10-2 | - | CASSLDRGYGYTF | TGCGCCAGCAGCCTGGACAGGGGTTATGGCTACACCTTC
TRBJ1-2 | TRBD1 | TRBV19 | - | CASSLRTGLSTYGYTF | TGTGCCAGTAGTCTCCGGACAGGGCTCTCCACCTATGGCTACACCTTC
TRBJ2-7 | - | TRBV27 | - | CASRRTVKAYEQYF | TGTGCCAGCAGACGGACAGTTAAGGCCTACGAGCAGTACTTC